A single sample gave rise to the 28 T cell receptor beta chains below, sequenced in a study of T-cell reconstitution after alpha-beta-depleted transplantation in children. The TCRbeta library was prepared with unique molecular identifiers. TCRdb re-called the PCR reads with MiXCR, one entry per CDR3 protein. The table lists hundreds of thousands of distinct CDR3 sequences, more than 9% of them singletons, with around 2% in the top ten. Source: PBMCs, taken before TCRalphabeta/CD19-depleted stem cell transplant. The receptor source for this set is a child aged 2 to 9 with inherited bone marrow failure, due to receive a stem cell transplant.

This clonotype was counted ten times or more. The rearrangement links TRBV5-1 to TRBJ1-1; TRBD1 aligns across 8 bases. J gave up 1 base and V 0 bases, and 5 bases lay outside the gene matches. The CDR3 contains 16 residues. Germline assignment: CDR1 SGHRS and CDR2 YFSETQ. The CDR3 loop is CASSLEQGVPNTEAFF. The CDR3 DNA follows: TGCGCCAGCAGCTTGGAACAGGGGGTACCGAACACTGAAGCTTTCTTT.

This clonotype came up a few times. In nucleotides, the CDR3 is TGTGCCAGCAGCTTAGAACACGGCTCGGACGAGCAGTACTTC. It is translated as CASSLEHGSDEQYF. V and J are TRBV11-2 and TRBJ2-7; D gene ambiguous. V was trimmed by 0 bases and J by 5 bases, leaving 11 bases between them. The length of the CDR3 is 14 residues. The V gene's germline CDR1 is SGHAT and CDR2 FQNNGV.

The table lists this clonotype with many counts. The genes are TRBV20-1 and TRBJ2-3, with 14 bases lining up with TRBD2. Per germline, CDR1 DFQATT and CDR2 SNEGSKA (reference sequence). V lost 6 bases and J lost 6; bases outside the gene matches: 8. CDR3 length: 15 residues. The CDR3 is CSARGTSGRGDTQYF. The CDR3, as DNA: TGCAGTGCGAGGGGGACTAGCGGGAGAGGGGATACGCAGTATTTT.

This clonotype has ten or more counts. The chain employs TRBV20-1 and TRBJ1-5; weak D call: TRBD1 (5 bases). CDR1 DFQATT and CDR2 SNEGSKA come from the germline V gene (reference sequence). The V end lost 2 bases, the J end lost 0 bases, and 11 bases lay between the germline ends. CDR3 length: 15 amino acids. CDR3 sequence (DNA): TGCAGTGCTAGACAGGGCGGTTTTAGCAATCAGCCCCAGCATTTT. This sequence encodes CSARQGGFSNQPQHF.

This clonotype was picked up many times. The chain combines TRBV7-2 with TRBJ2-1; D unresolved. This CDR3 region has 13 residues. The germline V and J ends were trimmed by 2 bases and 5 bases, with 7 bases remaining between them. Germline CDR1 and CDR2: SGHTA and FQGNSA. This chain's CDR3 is CASSLNYHNEQFF. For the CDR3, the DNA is TGTGCCAGCAGCTTAAACTACCACAATGAGCAGTTCTTC.

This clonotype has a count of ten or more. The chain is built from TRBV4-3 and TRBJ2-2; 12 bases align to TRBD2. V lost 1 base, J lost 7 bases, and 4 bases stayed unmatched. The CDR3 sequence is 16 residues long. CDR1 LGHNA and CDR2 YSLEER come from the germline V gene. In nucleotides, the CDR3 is TGCGCCAGCAGCCAAGTTGGACTAGCGGGAAGCGGGGAGCTGTTTTTT. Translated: CASSQVGLAGSGELFF.

CDR3 DNA sequence: TGTGCCAGCAGCTCATCTGGACCGGGAGTAGGCACAGATACGCAGTATTTT. Translated: CASSSSGPGVGTDTQYF. This chain uses TRBV13 with TRBJ2-3; possible D gene TRBD2, 6 bases. The CDR3 contains 17 residues. V was trimmed by 4 bases and J by 1 base, leaving 18 bases between them. Germline loops: CDR1 PRHDT, CDR2 FYEKMQ (reference sequence).

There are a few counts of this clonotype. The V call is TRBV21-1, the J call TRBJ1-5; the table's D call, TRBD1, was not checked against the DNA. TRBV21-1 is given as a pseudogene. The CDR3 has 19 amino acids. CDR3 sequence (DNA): TGTGCCAGCAGCAAAGCCCGCGCACCGGGGGGTAGAAGCAATCAGCCCCAGCATTTT. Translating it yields CASSKARAPGGRSNQPQHF.

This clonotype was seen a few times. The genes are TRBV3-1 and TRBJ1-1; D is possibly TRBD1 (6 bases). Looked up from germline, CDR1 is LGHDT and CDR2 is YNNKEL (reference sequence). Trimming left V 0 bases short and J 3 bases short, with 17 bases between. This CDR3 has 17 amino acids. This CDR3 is CASSQETDRPVDTEAFF. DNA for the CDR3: TGTGCCAGCAGCCAAGAAACCGACAGGCCGGTGGACACTGAAGCTTTCTTT.

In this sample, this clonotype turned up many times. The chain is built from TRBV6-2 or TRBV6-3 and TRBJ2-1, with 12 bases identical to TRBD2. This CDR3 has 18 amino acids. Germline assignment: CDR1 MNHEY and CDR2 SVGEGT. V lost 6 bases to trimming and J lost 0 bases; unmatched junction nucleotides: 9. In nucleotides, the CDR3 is TGTGCCAGCAGGGGTTCCGGGACTAGCGGGCACTCCTACAATGAGCAGTTCTTC. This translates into CASRGSGTSGHSYNEQFF.

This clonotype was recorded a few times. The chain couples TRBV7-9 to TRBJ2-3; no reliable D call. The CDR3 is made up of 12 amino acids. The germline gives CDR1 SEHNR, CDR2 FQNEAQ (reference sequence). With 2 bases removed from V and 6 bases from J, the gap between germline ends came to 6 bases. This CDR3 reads CASSLSWDTQYF. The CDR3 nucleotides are TGTGCCAGCAGCTTAAGTTGGGATACGCAGTATTTT.

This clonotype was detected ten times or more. CDR3 DNA: TGTGCCAGCAGTTTTTCCCTCCAGTCCTCTGGGGCCAACGTCCTGACTTTC. Translating it yields CASSFSLQSSGANVLTF. The chain employs TRBV7-6 and TRBJ2-6; the D is unclear. The CDR3 length is 17 residues. The germline V and J ends were trimmed by 6 bases and 0 bases, with 15 bases remaining between them. CDR1 and CDR2 (germline): SGHVS, FNYEAQ.

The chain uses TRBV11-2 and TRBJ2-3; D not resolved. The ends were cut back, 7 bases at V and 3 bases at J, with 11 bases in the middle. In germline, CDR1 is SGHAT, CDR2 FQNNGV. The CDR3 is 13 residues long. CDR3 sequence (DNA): TGTGCCAGCACCCCCCGCGTTACAGATACGCAGTATTTT. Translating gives CASTPRVTDTQYF.

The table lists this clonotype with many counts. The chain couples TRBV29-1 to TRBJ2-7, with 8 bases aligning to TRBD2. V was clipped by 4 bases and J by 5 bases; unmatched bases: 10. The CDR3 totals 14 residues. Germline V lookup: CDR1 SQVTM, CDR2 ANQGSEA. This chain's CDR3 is CSVGKGLEVNEQYF. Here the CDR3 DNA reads TGCAGCGTTGGTAAGGGACTAGAAGTGAACGAGCAGTACTTC.

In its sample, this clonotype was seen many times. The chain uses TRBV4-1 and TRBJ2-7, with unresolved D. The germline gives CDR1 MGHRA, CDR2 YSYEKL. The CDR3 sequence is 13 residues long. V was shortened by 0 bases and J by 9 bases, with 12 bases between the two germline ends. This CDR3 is CASSQDQEEVQYF. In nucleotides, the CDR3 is TGCGCCAGCAGCCAAGACCAGGAAGAAGTGCAGTACTTC.

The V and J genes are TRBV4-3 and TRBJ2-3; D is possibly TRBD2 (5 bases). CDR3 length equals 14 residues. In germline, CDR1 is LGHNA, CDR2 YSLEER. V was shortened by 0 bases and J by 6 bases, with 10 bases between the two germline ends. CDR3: CASSQDRASDTQYF. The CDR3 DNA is TGCGCCAGCAGCCAAGATCGGGCTAGCGATACGCAGTATTTT.

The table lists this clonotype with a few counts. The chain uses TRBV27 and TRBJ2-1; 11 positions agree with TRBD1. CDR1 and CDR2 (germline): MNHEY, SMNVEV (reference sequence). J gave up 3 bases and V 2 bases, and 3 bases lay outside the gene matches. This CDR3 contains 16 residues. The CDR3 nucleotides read TGTGCCAGCAGTTTAGGGACAGGGGGGCACTACAATGAGCAGTTCTTC. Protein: CASSLGTGGHYNEQFF.

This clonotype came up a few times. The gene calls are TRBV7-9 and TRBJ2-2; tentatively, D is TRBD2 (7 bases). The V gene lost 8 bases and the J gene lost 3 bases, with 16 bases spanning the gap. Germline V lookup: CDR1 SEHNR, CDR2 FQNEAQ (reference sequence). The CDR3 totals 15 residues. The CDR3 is CASRGALLHTGELFF. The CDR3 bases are TGTGCCAGCCGGGGGGCCCTTCTCCACACCGGGGAGCTGTTTTTT. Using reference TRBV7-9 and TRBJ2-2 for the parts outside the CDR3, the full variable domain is DTGVSQNPRHKITKRGQNVTFRCDPISEHNRLYWYRQTLGQGPEFLTYFQNEAQLEKSRLLSDRFSAERPKGSFSTLEIQRTEQGDSAMYLCASRGALLHTGELFFGEGSRLTVL.

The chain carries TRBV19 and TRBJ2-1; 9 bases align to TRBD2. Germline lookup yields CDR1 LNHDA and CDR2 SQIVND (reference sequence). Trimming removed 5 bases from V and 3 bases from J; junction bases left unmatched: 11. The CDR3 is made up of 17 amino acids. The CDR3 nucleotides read TGTGCCAGTAGTGGGGCATGGGCGGGAGGGATCTACAATGAGCAGTTCTTC. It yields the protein CASSGAWAGGIYNEQFF.

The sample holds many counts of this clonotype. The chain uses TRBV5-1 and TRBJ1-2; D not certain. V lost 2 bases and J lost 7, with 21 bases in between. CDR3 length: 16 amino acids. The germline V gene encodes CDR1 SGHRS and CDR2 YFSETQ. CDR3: CASSLSTGEDAGGYTF. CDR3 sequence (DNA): TGCGCCAGCAGCTTATCCACCGGGGAAGATGCTGGTGGCTACACCTTC.

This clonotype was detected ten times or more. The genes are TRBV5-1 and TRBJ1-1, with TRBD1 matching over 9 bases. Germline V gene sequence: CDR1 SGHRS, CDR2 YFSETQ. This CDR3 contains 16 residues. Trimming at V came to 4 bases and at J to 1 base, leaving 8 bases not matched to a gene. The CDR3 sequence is CASSHRDREPNTEAFF. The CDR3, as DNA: TGCGCCAGCAGCCACCGGGACAGGGAACCGAACACTGAAGCTTTCTTT.

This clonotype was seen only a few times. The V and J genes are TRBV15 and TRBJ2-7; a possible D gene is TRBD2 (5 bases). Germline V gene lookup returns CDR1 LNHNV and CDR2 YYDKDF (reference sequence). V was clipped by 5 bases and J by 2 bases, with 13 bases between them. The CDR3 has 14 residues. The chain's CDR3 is CATSHIEGPYEQYF. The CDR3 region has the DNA TGTGCCACCAGCCATATCGAGGGCCCCTACGAGCAGTACTTC.

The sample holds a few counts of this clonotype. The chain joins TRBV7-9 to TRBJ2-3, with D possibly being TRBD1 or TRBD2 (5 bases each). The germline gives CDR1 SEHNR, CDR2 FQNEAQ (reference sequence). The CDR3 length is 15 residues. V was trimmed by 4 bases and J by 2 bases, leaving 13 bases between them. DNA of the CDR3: TGTGCCAGCAGCTACCCCGGGGCCCCCACAGATACGCAGTATTTT. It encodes CASSYPGAPTDTQYF. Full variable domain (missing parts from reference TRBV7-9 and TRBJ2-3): DTGVSQNPRHKITKRGQNVTFRCDPISEHNRLYWYRQTLGQGPEFLTYFQNEAQLEKSRLLSDRFSAERPKGSFSTLEIQRTEQGDSAMYLCASSYPGAPTDTQYFGPGTRLTVL.

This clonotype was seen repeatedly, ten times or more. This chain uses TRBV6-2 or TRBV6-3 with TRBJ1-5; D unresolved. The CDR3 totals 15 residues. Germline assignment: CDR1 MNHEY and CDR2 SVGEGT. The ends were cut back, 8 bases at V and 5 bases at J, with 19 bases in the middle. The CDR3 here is CASGRTHSEDQPQHF. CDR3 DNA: TGTGCCAGCGGGCGAACGCACAGTGAGGATCAGCCCCAGCATTTT.

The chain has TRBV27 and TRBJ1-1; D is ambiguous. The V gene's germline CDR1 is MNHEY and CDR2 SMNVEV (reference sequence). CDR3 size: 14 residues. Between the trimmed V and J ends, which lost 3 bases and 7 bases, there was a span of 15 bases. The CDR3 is CASSFGRGEGEAFF. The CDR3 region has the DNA TGTGCCAGCAGTTTCGGTCGTGGGGAGGGTGAAGCTTTCTTT.

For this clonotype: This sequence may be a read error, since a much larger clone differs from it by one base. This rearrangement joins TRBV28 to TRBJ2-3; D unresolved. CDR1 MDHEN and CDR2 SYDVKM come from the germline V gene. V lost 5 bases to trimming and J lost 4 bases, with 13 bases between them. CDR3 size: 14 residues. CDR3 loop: CASSVLPNSDTQYF. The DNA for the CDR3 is TGTGCCAGCAGTGTCCTACCTAACTCAGATACGCAGTATTTT.

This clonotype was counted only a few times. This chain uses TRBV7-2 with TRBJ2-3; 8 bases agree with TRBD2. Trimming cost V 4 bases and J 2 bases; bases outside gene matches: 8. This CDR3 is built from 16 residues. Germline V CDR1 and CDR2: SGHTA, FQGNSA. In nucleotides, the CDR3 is TGTGCCAGCAGCTATGTAGCGGGACCTCACACAGATACGCAGTATTTT. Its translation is CASSYVAGPHTDTQYF. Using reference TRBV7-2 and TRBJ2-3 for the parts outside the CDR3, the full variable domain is GAGVSQSPSNKVTEKGKDVELRCDPISGHTALYWYRQSLGQGLEFLIYFQGNSAPDKSGLPSDRFSAERTGGSVSTLTIQRTQQEDSAVYLCASSYVAGPHTDTQYFGPGTRLTVL.

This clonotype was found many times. The CDR3 loop reads CASSPNTDTQYF. The CDR3 DNA sequence: TGTGCCAGCAGCCCAAACACAGATACGCAGTATTTT. V gene TRBV27 combines with J gene TRBJ2-3; D is unclear. CDR3 size: 12 residues. Germline CDR1 reads MNHEY; CDR2 reads SMNVEV (reference sequence). The V end was cut by 6 bases, the J end by 2 bases, with 6 bases between.